The T cell receptor beta chain described here comes from a study of beta chain features in type 1 diabetes. Study findings and constraints: Shorter TCRB CDR3s, moderately but significantly so, marked every one of the four CD4+ subsets in Type 1 diabetes patients.

The study reverse transcribed the entire isolated RNA, so it sequenced expressed TCRB transcripts. The method was immunoSEQ multiplex PCR; TCRdb's version includes in-frame clones alone and lacks a portion of them. The sample records under 350,000 clones, 7% to 9% being singletons. Per donor, one heparinised blood draw averaged around 120 mL. Sorting based on CD45RO/CCR7/CD25/CD127/CD95/CD27 separated CD4+ naive, central memory, regulatory and stem cell-like memory cells. With regard to this clone: Its antigen remains unidentified.

Germline V gene data show CDR1 as MDHEN and CDR2 as SYDVKM. This CDR3 region has 14 residues. The J segment lost 4 bases and the V segment lost 7 bases, leaving 8 bases of the junction unmatched. The sequence derives from a woman younger than 30 in good health. Sequenced input: central memory CD4+ T cells from blood. V is TRBV28 and J is TRBJ1-2, with 8 bases matching TRBD1. The CDR3 region has the DNA TGTGCCAGCAACACACAGGGGGTTAGCTATGGCTACACCTTC. Translating it yields CASNTQGVSYGYTF.